The next 2 T cell receptor beta chains were all read from a single sample in a study of T cells in Graves' hyperthyroidism and ophthalmopathy. RNA transcripts yielded amplified TCR beta CDR3 regions. A first-round RT-PCR of the TCR CDR3 used the HTBI primer set. TCRdb reanalysed the multiplex PCR reads using MiXCR and keeps one entry per CDR3 protein. The repertoire includes around 390,000 distinct CDR3 sequences, 14% of them detected once, and 15% to 20% sits in the top ten. Sequencing input: blood. The source of these receptors is a woman between 25 and 40 years old with Graves' ophthalmopathy.

The sample holds many counts of this clonotype. The chain has TRBV7-3 and TRBJ2-3; D is unclear. CDR1 is SGHTA, CDR2 FQGTGA, per germline. There are 16 residues in the CDR3. V gave up 0 bases and J gave up 1 base, with 11 bases separating them. The CDR3 region has the DNA TGTGCCAGCAGCTTAACAACAGCGTTGGGCACAGATACGCAGTATTTT. It codes for CASSLTTALGTDTQYF. Drawing the rest from reference TRBV7-3 and TRBJ2-3, the complete variable domain is GAGVSQTPSNKVTEKGKYVELRCDPISGHTALYWYRQSLGQGPEFLIYFQGTGAADDSGLPNDRFFAVRPEGSVSTLKIQRTERGDSAVYLCASSLTTALGTDTQYFGPGTRLTVL.

This clonotype was seen more than once but under ten times. The V and J genes are TRBV12-5 and TRBJ2-7; 7 bases align to TRBD1. J lost 4 bases, V lost 0 bases, and 12 bases had no gene match. Per germline, CDR1 LGHNT and CDR2 FRNRAP. This CDR3 comprises 17 residues. The CDR3 DNA reads TGTGCTAGTGGTTTGGTACTCGGGGACAGAGAGTTTTACGAGCAGTACTTC. Its protein product is CASGLVLGDREFYEQYF.